These 31 T cell receptor beta chains originate from one sample sequenced in a study. TCRdb re-called the 5' RACE reads through MiXCR, storing one row per CDR3 protein. The sample consists of roughly 250 distinct CDR3 sequences, 20% to 25% of them appearing once. Material: total memory T cells from blood PBMCs. Subset given: transitional memory CD4+ T cells. The receptors stem from a male donor with HIV.

This clonotype was seen a handful of times. This chain joins TRBV30 and TRBJ1-3; a possible D gene is TRBD1 (6 bases). Germline CDR1 is GTSNPN and CDR2 is SVGIG (reference sequence). The CDR3 length is 14 residues. The ends were cut back, 8 bases at V and 2 bases at J, with 16 bases in the middle. This CDR3 reads CAGGPGLTGNTIYF. The CDR3 nucleotides are TGTGCCGGGGGCCCGGGATTAACTGGAAACACCATATATTTT.

This chain uses TRBV7-1 with TRBJ1-2; D gene uncertain. TRBV7-1 is an ORF, with its function uncertain. Between the trimmed V and J ends, which lost 3 bases and 4 bases, there was a span of 21 bases. This CDR3 has 17 residues. Here the CDR3 DNA reads TGTGCCAGCAGCTCCCCGGGGATTCCACCGCTGGGCTATGGCTACACCTTC. Residues: CASSSPGIPPLGYGYTF.

This clonotype was recorded a few times. This chain joins TRBV6-5 and TRBJ2-1, with no clear D. The CDR3 length is 15 residues. The V gene lost 0 bases and the J gene lost 7 bases, with 13 bases spanning the gap. CDR1 and CDR2 (germline): MNHEY, SVGAGI. The CDR3 is CASSYSRLLSNEQFF. The CDR3 region has the DNA TGTGCCAGCAGTTACTCGAGACTGCTCAGTAATGAGCAGTTCTTC.

This rearrangement joins TRBV29-1 to TRBJ1-1; D gene ambiguous. Germline CDR1 is SQVTM and CDR2 is ANQGSEA. The V end lost 3 bases, the J end lost 3 bases, and 20 bases lay between the germline ends. The CDR3 totals 16 residues. CDR3 sequence (DNA): TGCAGCGTTGAGAAATGGGGTTCCAGATGGGACACTGAAGCTTTCTTT. Translated: CSVEKWGSRWDTEAFF.

Written as DNA, the CDR3 is TGTGCCAGCAGCTTAGCGCTTAGGCGAGATGAAAAACTGTTTTTT. Translating it yields CASSLALRRDEKLFF. The V and J genes are TRBV5-6 and TRBJ1-4, with D hard to call. V lost 2 bases and J 6 bases, leaving 14 bases between the germline ends. The CDR3 spans 15 residues. Germline V gene sequence: CDR1 SGHDT, CDR2 YYEEEE.

The CDR3 protein is CSVLRQNTEAFF. CDR3 DNA: TGCAGCGTACTAAGACAGAACACTGAAGCTTTCTTT. V and J are TRBV29-1 and TRBJ1-1; D gene ambiguous. Trimming shortened V by 6 bases and J by 1 base, and 9 bases separated the two germline ends. Per germline, CDR1 SQVTM and CDR2 ANQGSEA. This CDR3 is 12 amino acids long. The variable domain in full, completed from reference TRBV29-1 and TRBJ1-1, reads SAVISQKPSRDICQRGTSLTIQCQVDSQVTMMFWYRQQPGQSLTLIATANQGSEATYESGFVIDKFPISRPNLTFSTLTVSNMSPEDSSIYLCSVLRQNTEAFFGQGTRLTVV.

The gene calls are TRBV3-1 and TRBJ2-3, with TRBD2 matching 14 bases. V gave up 8 bases and J gave up 6 bases; unmatched junction bases: 1. CDR1 is LGHDT and CDR2 is YNNKEL in the germline V gene (reference sequence). This CDR3 comprises 13 residues. For the CDR3, the DNA is TGTGCCAGCCGGACTAGCGGGGGGGATACGCAGTATTTT. Protein: CASRTSGGDTQYF.

This clonotype has only a few counts. The chain employs TRBV11-2 and TRBJ1-1, with 8 bases identical to TRBD1. This CDR3 has 16 residues. The germline V gene has CDR1 SGHAT and CDR2 FQNNGV. The trim removed 5 bases at V and 7 bases at J, leaving 15 bases unmatched. CDR3 DNA sequence: TGTGCCAGCAGCCCCCGACAGGGGACGAGGGCTTTTGAAGCTTTCTTT. Its protein is CASSPRQGTRAFEAFF.

This clonotype appeared a few times. This rearrangement joins TRBV5-4 to TRBJ1-4, with 7 nucleotides matching TRBD1. Germline lookup yields CDR1 SGHNT and CDR2 YYREEE (reference sequence). J gave up 6 bases and V 4 bases, and 9 bases lay outside the gene matches. This CDR3 contains 15 residues. The CDR3 nucleotides read TGTGCCAGCAGCCTTCGGGACAGATCAGATGAAAAACTGTTTTTT. Its translation: CASSLRDRSDEKLFF.

This clonotype was counted a few times. A read error may account for a junction end that differs from germline. The CDR3 DNA reads TGTGCCAGCAGCCTAACGGGGGGAACCGGGGAGCTGTTTTTT. This translates into CASSLTGGTGELFF. The genes are TRBV7-3 and TRBJ2-2, with 7 bases matching TRBD2. CDR1 and CDR2 (germline): SGHTA, FQGTGA. The CDR3 is 14 residues long.

This clonotype was observed a few times. V usage is TRBV19 and J usage is TRBJ2-2; D possibly corresponds to TRBD2 (5 bases). Germline V CDR1 and CDR2: LNHDA, SQIVND (reference sequence). CDR3 length: 15 amino acids. Trimming stripped 0 bases from V and 4 bases from J, with 9 bases between. The CDR3 region is CASSIDRSGTGELFF. The CDR3 region has the DNA TGTGCCAGTAGTATAGACAGGAGCGGCACCGGGGAGCTGTTTTTT.

The J gene is TRBJ2-2, the V gene TRBV12-3 or TRBV12-4; 10 bases align to TRBD1. Unmatched junction bases numbered 4, after V lost 6 bases and J lost 6 bases. The CDR3 consists of 14 residues. Written as DNA, the CDR3 is TGTGCCAGCAGACCGGGACAGGGGCCCGGGGAGCTGTTTTTT. Amino acids: CASRPGQGPGELFF.

This clonotype rates as large. The V gene is TRBV29-1, the J gene TRBJ2-2; either TRBD1 or TRBD2 may supply D (5 bases each). The length of the CDR3 is 13 residues. Germline lookup yields CDR1 SQVTM and CDR2 ANQGSEA. V lost 2 bases to trimming and J lost 4 bases, with 8 bases between them. The CDR3, as DNA: TGCAGCGTTGAATGGGGGATCACCGGGGAGCTGTTTTTT. It translates to CSVEWGITGELFF.

V gene TRBV11-2 combines with J gene TRBJ2-1, with a weak D call TRBD2 (6 bases). In germline, CDR1 is SGHAT, CDR2 FQNNGV. Trimming removed 0 bases from V and 12 bases from J, with 12 bases in between. This CDR3 has 13 amino acids. The CDR3 loop reads CASSLDGRDSQFF. The DNA for the CDR3 is TGTGCCAGCAGCTTAGATGGTCGGGACTCGCAGTTCTTC.

By share, this clonotype counts as hyperexpanded. V and J are TRBV30 and TRBJ1-3; possible D gene TRBD1, 5 bases. Germline assignment: CDR1 GTSNPN and CDR2 SVGIG (reference sequence). The CDR3 runs 14 residues. V lost 0 bases, J lost 3 bases, and 9 bases lay in between. CDR3 loop: CAWSVRGSGNTIYF. Here the CDR3 DNA reads TGTGCCTGGAGTGTGAGGGGTAGTGGAAACACCATATATTTT.

CDR3 sequence reads: CSASLEKETQYF. CDR3 sequence (DNA): TGCAGTGCTAGTCTTGAAAAAGAGACCCAGTACTTC. The chain has TRBV20-1 and TRBJ2-5; D call uncertain. CDR3 length equals 12 residues. Germline loops: CDR1 DFQATT, CDR2 SNEGSKA (reference sequence). V dropped 3 bases and J dropped 3 bases, with 8 bases sitting between them.

This clonotype was counted a few times. The rearrangement links TRBV20-1 to TRBJ1-2; D unresolved. CDR3 length: 14 amino acids. The germline V and J ends were trimmed by 6 bases and 4 bases, with 18 bases remaining between them. Germline CDR1 is DFQATT and CDR2 is SNEGSKA (reference sequence). CDR3 sequence (DNA): TGCAGTGCCAGAAGAGACATATCGCCCTATGGCTACACCTTC. Protein sequence: CSARRDISPYGYTF.

This clonotype occurred a few times. V gene TRBV18 combines with J gene TRBJ2-3, with TRBD1 as a possible D gene (5 bases). Germline-derived CDR1 and CDR2 are KGHSH and LQKENI. The V gene lost 3 bases and the J gene lost 4 bases, with 17 bases spanning the gap. The CDR3 loop spans 16 amino acids. The CDR3 DNA reads as TGTGCCAGCTCACCGCAACTGGGGCCGGGTGCAGATACGCAGTATTTT. Its translation is CASSPQLGPGADTQYF.

The chain is built from TRBV5-1 and TRBJ2-1; TRBD1 matches at 8 bases. V shed 7 bases, J shed 5 bases, and the junction held 8 bases outside the gene matches. This CDR3 spans 14 amino acids. Germline values: CDR1 SGHRS, CDR2 YFSETQ. CDR3 region: CASRSGTGNNEQFF. The CDR3 nucleotides read TGCGCCAGCCGTTCCGGGACAGGAAACAATGAGCAGTTCTTC.

This clonotype was seen a few times. V gene TRBV6-1 combines with J gene TRBJ1-1; D may be TRBD1 (5 bases). Looked up from germline, CDR1 is MNHNS and CDR2 is SASEGT. The CDR3 is made up of 13 amino acids. Trimming cost V 4 bases and J 5 bases, with 11 bases left between them. The CDR3 protein is CASSVGGVTEAFF. Written as DNA, the CDR3 is TGTGCCAGCAGTGTTGGGGGTGTTACTGAAGCTTTCTTT.

This clonotype turned up a few times. The CDR3 spells CAWSARGNTEAFF. The DNA of the CDR3 is TGTGCCTGGAGTGCACGGGGGAACACTGAAGCTTTCTTT. The chain combines TRBV30 with TRBJ1-1; D gene uncertain. Trimming left V 1 base short and J 1 base short, with 7 bases between. The length of the CDR3 is 13 residues. Germline V gives CDR1 GTSNPN, CDR2 SVGIG (reference sequence).

The chain recombines TRBV10-3 with TRBJ2-1; 12 bases fit TRBD1. Looked up from germline, CDR1 is ENHRY and CDR2 is SYGVKD. This CDR3 comprises 15 residues. Trimming removed 6 bases from V and 7 bases from J; junction bases left unmatched: 7. This chain's CDR3 is CAISTGTGGRNEQFF. The CDR3 nucleotides read TGTGCCATCAGCACCGGGACAGGGGGCAGGAATGAGCAGTTCTTC.

This clonotype occurred a few times. The chain employs TRBV5-5 and TRBJ2-1; TRBD1 agrees at 8 bases. The length of the CDR3 is 15 residues. CDR1 is SGHKS, CDR2 YYEKEE, per germline (reference sequence). The V segment lost 2 bases and the J segment 5 bases; nucleotides outside the gene matches: 6. Here the CDR3 DNA reads TGTGCCAGCAGCTTCGGGACAGGTTTTGACAATGAGCAGTTCTTC. It is translated as CASSFGTGFDNEQFF.

In DNA, the CDR3 is TGTGCCAGCAGGTACGGCCCTCTGGCTGAAGCTTTCTTT. It specifies CASRYGPLAEAFF. The chain couples TRBV6-5 to TRBJ1-1; no clear D. The CDR3 runs to 13 residues. Germline lookup yields CDR1 MNHEY and CDR2 SVGAGI. V was trimmed by 6 bases and J by 6 bases, leaving 14 bases between them.

The rearrangement uses TRBV11-1 and TRBJ2-1; 8 bases map to TRBD1. J was trimmed by 3 bases and V by 5 bases; bases with no gene match: 15. The germline CDR1 and CDR2 sequences are SGHAT and FQDESV (reference sequence). The CDR3 is made up of 18 amino acids. The CDR3 DNA reads as TGTGCCAGCAGCCATCGTACACCGGACAGGGAAATCTACAATGAGCAGTTCTTC. It is translated as CASSHRTPDREIYNEQFF.

The chain links TRBV6-1 to TRBJ2-1; 9 bases line up with TRBD2. The length of the CDR3 is 15 residues. With V trimmed by 6 bases and J by 5 bases, 8 bases remained unmatched. The germline V gene has CDR1 MNHNS and CDR2 SASEGT. The CDR3, as DNA: TGTGCCAGCAGGACGTTAGCGGGGGTTAACAATGAGCAGTTCTTC. Its protein product is CASRTLAGVNNEQFF.

The table lists this clonotype with a few counts. V and J are TRBV11-1 and TRBJ1-2; unclear D gene. Deletions cut 3 bases from V and 5 bases from J, with 16 bases between. The germline V gene has CDR1 SGHAT and CDR2 FQDESV (reference sequence). The CDR3 is made up of 15 amino acids. CDR3 in amino acids: CASSLGEPTRYGYTF. CDR3 in DNA: TGTGCCAGCAGCTTGGGTGAACCGACCAGATATGGCTACACCTTC. Full variable domain (remainder filled in from reference TRBV11-1 and TRBJ1-2): EAEVAQSPRYKITEKSQAVAFWCDPISGHATLYWYRQILGQGPELLVQFQDESVVDDSQLPKDRFSAERLKGVDSTLKIQPAELGDSAMYLCASSLGEPTRYGYTFGSGTRLTVV.

The chain uses TRBV5-4 and TRBJ1-4, with 11 bases aligning to TRBD1. This CDR3 region has 18 residues. With 5 bases clipped from V and 0 bases from J, the junction kept 9 bases outside the gene matches. Looked up from germline, CDR1 is SGHNT and CDR2 is YYREEE (reference sequence). In nucleotides, the CDR3 is TGTGCCAGCAGTCTTGGACAGGGGGCATTAACAACTAATGAAAAACTGTTTTTT. Translation: CASSLGQGALTTNEKLFF.

This chain joins TRBV9 and TRBJ2-7; D remains unclear. Germline CDR1 reads SGDLS; CDR2 reads YYNGEE. V was cut by 2 bases and J by 0 bases, with 15 bases left in between. The CDR3 is 16 residues long. The CDR3 reads CASSVGLQPSSYEQYF. The CDR3 coding sequence is TGTGCCAGCAGCGTGGGTCTACAGCCTAGCTCCTACGAGCAGTACTTC. Full variable domain (remainder filled in from reference TRBV9 and TRBJ2-7): DSGVTQTPKHLITATGQRVTLRCSPRSGDLSVYWYQQSLDQGLQFLIQYYNGEERAKGNILERFSAQQFPDLHSELNLSSLELGDSALYFCASSVGLQPSSYEQYFGPGTRLTVT.

This chain joins TRBV6-5 and TRBJ2-7; TRBD2 matches at 8 bases. Germline V gene sequence: CDR1 MNHEY, CDR2 SVGAGI. The trim removed 0 bases at V and 5 bases at J, leaving 21 bases unmatched. The CDR3 is 20 amino acids. The DNA of the CDR3 is TGTGCCAGCAGTTACTCGGGTGACCCGGGGACGAGCGGGAGAGTAAACGAGCAGTACGTC. Protein sequence: CASSYSGDPGTSGRVNEQYV.

This chain links TRBV12-3 or TRBV12-4 with TRBJ2-1, with D possibly being TRBD1 or TRBD2 (6 bases each). The CDR3 is 15 amino acids. V was pared by 5 bases and J by 7 bases, with 18 bases between. CDR3 protein: CASSRGLGGGNEQFF. The CDR3 region has the DNA TGTGCCAGCAGTCGAGGGCTGGGGGGCGGAAATGAGCAGTTCTTC.